The rows below give T cell receptor beta chains drawn from one sample of a study of T cell changes during pregnancy in multiple sclerosis. Here immunoSEQ multiplex PCR was the method, and the copy in TCRdb shows in-frame clones only, minus some. The sample gives some 110,000 clones, 80% to 95% of which show up once; about 1.5% is in the top ten. The sequencing used peripheral blood, collected in the third trimester of pregnancy. Every receptor here comes from a female donor with multiple sclerosis, enrolled in a pregnancy study. Both conserved end residues are trimmed from each CDR3. Fields, in order: clone size, V gene, J gene, CDR3 protein. For some rows the clone size is stated as once, few or many, or as a class when expanded; others skip it.

>.|TRBV19|TRBJ1-1
ARAGVGVRRNTEAF
>.|TRBV19|TRBJ2-7
ASSGAGQGQY
>few|TRBV7-2|TRBJ1-1
ASSLNGYTEAF
>.|TRBV28|TRBJ1-2
ASTAGLVARIYGYT
>.|TRBV29-1|TRBJ2-1
SVEQGGTSYNEQF
>.|TRBV27|TRBJ2-3
ASSWAVGTGSSSTDTQY
>.|TRBV6-5|TRBJ1-1
ASSYRGGNTEAF
>.|TRBV29-1|TRBJ2-2
SVEVSWNTGELF
>.|TRBV2|TRBJ1-1
ASPIIPNEGSNMNTEAF
>.|TRBV7-6|TRBJ1-2
ASSLGAGPDNYGYT
>.|TRBV7-2|TRBJ2-2
ASSLAWTGRFAGELF
>.|TRBV30|TRBJ2-3
AWRGTSGFTDTQY
>.|TRBV6-1|TRBJ1-2
ASSEAFRDTYGYT
>.|TRBV5-4|TRBJ2-3
ASSSAAGMRTDTQY
>once|TRBV7-8|TRBJ2-7
ASSLEVGLGEQY
>.|TRBV5-4|TRBJ2-1
ASSSPLWPSDRYNEQF
>.|TRBV28|TRBJ2-7
ASRPGQVLNEQY
>.|TRBV18|TRBJ2-1
ASSPPAGRGYNEQF
>.|TRBV7-9|TRBJ2-5
ASTQAGGGETQY
>once|TRBV6-6|TRBJ2-1
ASSTIDRINEQF
>.|TRBV4-1|TRBJ2-2
ASSPWGAGVNTGELF
>.|TRBV5-4|TRBJ2-7
ASSPGQAVSYEQY
>.|TRBV19|TRBJ2-7
ASSRTGGATYEQY
>.|TRBV27|TRBJ2-1
ASSLTRDNEQF
>.|TRBV29-1|TRBJ2-1
SVSPGYNEQF
>.|TRBV27|TRBJ2-7
ASSFGSGGLGEQY
>.|TRBV11-2|TRBJ1-6
ASSLAAAGSPLH
>.|TRBV5-1|TRBJ2-7
ASSPSGTAYEQY
>.|TRBV19|TRBJ2-3
ASREQGATDTQY
>once|TRBV6-1|TRBJ1-4
AGAQGRSEKLF
>.|TRBV9|TRBJ2-2
ASSPETTVPGELF
>.|TRBV19|TRBJ1-5
ASSSQGNQPQH
>.|TRBV7-3|TRBJ1-2
ASSLTRAQGSRGYT
>once|TRBV6-5|TRBJ2-1
ASSLMGGEQF
>.|TRBV29-1|TRBJ1-1
SVRTGGLNTEAF
>.|TRBV4-1|TRBJ1-3
ASSQYSQDTIY
>.|TRBV28|TRBJ1-2
ASSPSGIPNYGYT
>.|TRBV28|TRBJ2-1
ASRKSGRHNEQF
>.|TRBV7-3|TRBJ2-1
ASSLRRGGSLGFYNEQF
>.|TRBV5-1|TRBJ1-3
ASSSHRDREDGNTIY